This TCR beta chain emerged from a study of T cell responses to AZD1222 COVID-19 vaccine (dated by TCRdb to about 2021). Regarding the complete study: A total of about 250 trial participants underwent TCR sequencing, of whom some 200 had received two doses of AZD1222 and approximately 25 had received two doses of the MenACWY control vaccine. Trial participants were enrolled by age into 18-55, 56-69 and 70-plus year subgroups, with about 150, 27 and 61 TCR-sequenced participants respectively.

A note on this clone: This clone's antigen is unknown. Within one base of it there is no much larger clone, and no base qualities were kept.

V was cut back by 0 bases and J by 4 bases, leaving a gap of 20 bases between them. The CDR3 runs 18 amino acids, cysteine and phenylalanine included. The CDR3 DNA has 54 bases and is translated from base 1. Via the germline V gene, CDR1 is SGHDT and CDR2 YYEEEE. Explained via the paper, the time point label denotes: sample from adult after SARS-CoV-2 infection, after symptom onset. Two convalescent COVID-19 patients, sampled after symptom onset from adults with prior SARS-CoV-2 infection, were also TCR-sequenced for comparison. The CDR3 regions of human TCRbeta chains were analyzed by immunosequencing. As for how the authors treated the data: Repertoire TCRs were checked for matches against a reference library of SARS-CoV-2-specific TCRs that had been generated using the MIRA antigen-specificity platform. Breadth was defined as the fraction of unique TCRs that were SARS-CoV-2-associated. Depth was defined as the fraction of total T cells that were SARS-CoV-2-associated. Using the MIRA data, each spike-specific TCR was assigned both to the spike region to which the TCR was reactive and to a CD4 or CD8 class. Log10-transformed breadth and depth values were compared by one-way ANOVA with Sidak's multiple comparisons tests. What TCRdb holds here is the immuneACCESS table cut down to in-frame rearrangements. Part of the clones is not present; checked against another copy, under half of the missing clones reflect an unresolved V gene, and the others are unexplained. V, J and clone size derive from that table, while D and trimming were established from the DNA sequence. The sample table lists 130,000 to 150,000 clones, 85% to 95% of them with a count of one. The ten largest clones add up to 9% to 15% of the sample.

What the authors observed across the whole study: The 56-69-year group was small, and its depth increase did not reach significance, likely because of low power. After two AZD1222 doses, spike-specific TCR breadth and depth were significantly higher than at day 0 and than in MenACWY recipients. Conclusions about previously exposed vaccinees were limited because only six AZD1222 recipients were SARS-CoV-2 seropositive at baseline. The whole spike protein was spanned by vaccine-associated CD4 TCRs, and dominant responses were seen in regions 160-218 and 743-854. Epitopes outside the regions mutated in the B.1.351 and B.1.1.7 variants were reportedly recognized by nearly half of the unique spike-specific TCRs. Because no samples from the day 14 peak response were available, repertoires could be characterized only after the peak T cell response. Participants were mostly white British and included more females than males, and it was suggested by the authors that clonal diversity may have been underestimated.

This specimen was peripheral blood, taken after recovery from COVID-19. The source is an adult who had recovered from COVID-19. This sequence uses TRBV5-6 and TRBJ1-3; no D gene is confidently identified. The CDR3 reads as follows: CASSLVQTVSGLGNTIYF. The sequenced DNA is TGTGCCAGCAGCTTGGTACAGACTGTTAGCGGTCTGGGAAACACCATATATTTT.